Shown below are 6 T cell receptor beta chains from a single sample sequenced in a study of blood T cell repertoires in COVID-19. Clones were sequenced by immunoSEQ multiplex PCR, and TCRdb holds only the in-frame ones, with some missing. The table records 300,000 to 350,000 clones, almost 90% of them present only once. Sequenced: PBMCs or T cells enriched from blood (not recorded which). Receptor source: a woman under 30 with acute COVID-19.

In its sample, this clone was seen a few times. The junction departs from the called germline gene at one end, perhaps through a read error. This chain links TRBV7-3 with TRBJ1-1; TRBD1 is a possible D gene (5 bases). CDR1 SGHTA and CDR2 FQGTGA come from the germline V gene. There are 13 residues in the CDR3. The CDR3 protein is CASSLNRNSEAFF. In DNA, the CDR3 is TGTGCCAGCAGCTTAAACAGGAACAGTGAAGCTTTCTTT.

The V call is TRBV7-2, the J call TRBJ1-3; a weak D match, TRBD1 (6 bases). The CDR3 runs 16 residues. The V and J ends lost 4 bases and 0 bases respectively, with 13 bases between them. Germline V gene sequence: CDR1 SGHTA, CDR2 FQGNSA. The CDR3 here is CASSSTRDTSGNTIYF. In nucleotides, the CDR3 is TGTGCCAGCAGCTCCACCCGGGACACCTCTGGAAACACCATATATTTT.

This sequence joins TRBV18 and TRBJ2-2, with TRBD2 identical over 9 bases. The junction had 7 bases not matched to a gene; V was cut back by 1 base and J by 4 bases. Per germline, CDR1 KGHSH and CDR2 LQKENI. This CDR3 comprises 17 residues. The chain's CDR3 is CASSPLGGRARTGELFF. DNA of the CDR3: TGTGCCAGCTCACCACTTGGCGGGAGGGCCCGCACCGGGGAGCTGTTTTTT.

The chain carries TRBV29-1 and TRBJ2-7, with 12 bases identical to TRBD2. This CDR3 contains 13 residues. V shed 5 bases and J 6 bases; nucleotides not matched to a gene: 5. Germline CDR1 and CDR2: SQVTM and ANQGSEA. In DNA, the CDR3 is TGCAGCGTTATGACTAGCGGGAGCGGCGAGCAGTACTTC. Its protein is CSVMTSGSGEQYF.

A single count supports this clone. The chain joins TRBV27 to TRBJ1-6, with 9 bases matching TRBD1. The ends lost 2 bases at V and 7 bases at J; junction bases unmatched: 3. This CDR3 contains 15 residues. Germline-derived CDR1 and CDR2 are MNHEY and SMNVEV (reference sequence). CDR3 loop: CASSLGTGMNSPLHF. The DNA of the CDR3 is TGTGCCAGCAGTTTAGGGACAGGGATGAATTCACCCCTCCACTTT.

This chain links TRBV7-9 with TRBJ2-1; D is ambiguous. Trimming left V 3 bases short and J 7 bases short, with 13 bases between. The CDR3 length is 14 residues. The germline gives CDR1 SEHNR, CDR2 FQNEAQ (reference sequence). The CDR3 reads CASSFGLRLNEQFF. CDR3 coding DNA: TGTGCCAGCAGCTTTGGGCTGCGCCTTAATGAGCAGTTCTTC.